This is a list of T cell receptor beta chains from one sample in a study of cytomegalovirus exposure and HLA in healthy donors. Method: immunoSEQ multiplex PCR; TCRdb's copy keeps in-frame clones and lacks some. The top ten clones hold roughly 2.5% of a sample with about 100,000 clones, more than 75% of them seen once. Sequencing used PBMCs. These receptors were obtained from a man younger than 45 in good health and CMV-seropositive. The CDR3 runs from the conserved cysteine through the conserved F or W. Fields, in order: CDR3 protein, CDR3 DNA, V gene, J gene, CDR3 length, D gene, clone size. A D gene is named only where the DNA matches it firmly. Expanded clones get a size class; other rows say once, few or many, or leave the size out.

cdr3_aa: CASSHRGPNTGELFF
cdr3_nt: TGTGCCAGCAGTCACAGGGGGCCGAACACCGGGGAGCTGTTTTTT
v_call: TRBV6-6
j_call: TRBJ2-2
cdr3_length: 15
d_call: TRBD1
clone_size: .

cdr3_aa: CAGSEPVAGGTGELFF
cdr3_nt: TGTGCCGGCAGTGAACCTGTCGCGGGAGGCACCGGGGAGCTGTTTTTT
v_call: TRBV6-1
j_call: TRBJ2-2
cdr3_length: 16
d_call: TRBD2
clone_size: .

cdr3_aa: CAGTGGASPLHF
cdr3_nt: TGTGCCGGGACAGGGGGCGCGTCACCCCTCCACTTT
v_call: TRBV30
j_call: TRBJ1-6
cdr3_length: 12
d_call: TRBD1
clone_size: .

cdr3_aa: CASSEGRGSYEQYF
cdr3_nt: TGTGCCAGCAGTGAAGGACGGGGGTCCTACGAGCAGTACTTC
v_call: TRBV2
j_call: TRBJ2-7
cdr3_length: 14
d_call: .
clone_size: .

cdr3_aa: CASSLRRGTEAFF
cdr3_nt: TGTGCCAGCAGCTTACGACGGGGCACTGAAGCTTTCTTT
v_call: TRBV7-3
j_call: TRBJ1-1
cdr3_length: 13
d_call: .
clone_size: .

cdr3_aa: CASNFYEQYF
cdr3_nt: TGTGCCAGCAACTTCTACGAGCAGTACTTC
v_call: TRBV6-5
j_call: TRBJ2-7
cdr3_length: 10
d_call: .
clone_size: .

cdr3_aa: CASRRGQGNTEAFF
cdr3_nt: TGTGCCAGCAGACGAGGACAGGGGAACACTGAAGCTTTCTTT
v_call: TRBV6-1
j_call: TRBJ1-1
cdr3_length: 14
d_call: TRBD1
clone_size: once

cdr3_aa: CASSQGGYGHYGYTF
cdr3_nt: TGTGCCAGCAGCCAAGGAGGGTATGGGCACTATGGCTACACCTTC
v_call: TRBV14
j_call: TRBJ1-2
cdr3_length: 15
d_call: .
clone_size: .

cdr3_aa: CASSSVAVQETQYF
cdr3_nt: TGTGCCAGCAGCTCAGTAGCCGTCCAAGAGACCCAGTACTTC
v_call: TRBV7-6
j_call: TRBJ2-5
cdr3_length: 14
d_call: .
clone_size: .

cdr3_aa: CASSGDKHQLFF
cdr3_nt: TGCGCCAGCAGCGGGGACAAGCACCAGCTGTTTTTT
v_call: TRBV10-1
j_call: TRBJ2-2
cdr3_length: 12
d_call: .
clone_size: .

cdr3_aa: CASSLLSSYNEQFF
cdr3_nt: TGTGCCAGCAGCCTTTTGAGCTCCTACAATGAGCAGTTCTTC
v_call: TRBV14
j_call: TRBJ2-1
cdr3_length: 14
d_call: .
clone_size: .

cdr3_aa: CASSVGGAGRHNEQFF
cdr3_nt: TGTGCCAGCAGCGTAGGAGGGGCGGGGAGGCACAATGAGCAGTTCTTC
v_call: TRBV9
j_call: TRBJ2-1
cdr3_length: 16
d_call: .
clone_size: .

cdr3_aa: CAWSNGFGQPQHF
cdr3_nt: TGTGCCTGGAGTAACGGGTTCGGTCAGCCCCAGCATTTT
v_call: TRBV30
j_call: TRBJ1-5
cdr3_length: 13
d_call: .
clone_size: .

cdr3_aa: CASRGAQETQYF
cdr3_nt: TGTGCCAGCAGAGGAGCCCAAGAGACCCAGTACTTC
v_call: TRBV27
j_call: TRBJ2-5
cdr3_length: 12
d_call: .
clone_size: .

cdr3_aa: CAWSRRGSSYNSPLHF
cdr3_nt: TGTGCCTGGAGTAGAAGGGGGAGCTCCTATAATTCACCCCTCCACTTT
v_call: TRBV30
j_call: TRBJ1-6
cdr3_length: 16
d_call: .
clone_size: .

cdr3_aa: CSVEGSGDEQYF
cdr3_nt: TGCAGCGTTGAAGGCTCGGGAGACGAGCAGTACTTC
v_call: TRBV29-1
j_call: TRBJ2-7
cdr3_length: 12
d_call: .
clone_size: .

cdr3_aa: CASSDRGSEKLFF
cdr3_nt: TGTGCCAGCAGTGATAGGGGGTCTGAAAAACTGTTTTTT
v_call: TRBV6-1
j_call: TRBJ1-4
cdr3_length: 13
d_call: .
clone_size: .

cdr3_aa: CASSYSSLRGDEKLFF
cdr3_nt: TGTGCCAGCAGTTACTCATCCCTCAGGGGGGATGAAAAACTGTTTTTT
v_call: TRBV6-5
j_call: TRBJ1-4
cdr3_length: 16
d_call: TRBD1
clone_size: .

cdr3_aa: CASSLMELTEAFF
cdr3_nt: TGTGCCAGCAGCTTGATGGAGCTCACTGAAGCTTTCTTT
v_call: TRBV5-6
j_call: TRBJ1-1
cdr3_length: 13
d_call: .
clone_size: .

cdr3_aa: CASSLVFSNLQGQYF
cdr3_nt: TGTGCCAGCAGCTTAGTGTTCTCGAACCTCCAGGGGCAGTACTTC
v_call: TRBV7-6
j_call: TRBJ2-7
cdr3_length: 15
d_call: .
clone_size: few

cdr3_aa: CASSQEMSGATGANVLTF
cdr3_nt: TGCGCCAGCAGCCAAGAAATGTCAGGGGCAACTGGGGCCAACGTCCTGACTTTC
v_call: TRBV4-1
j_call: TRBJ2-6
cdr3_length: 18
d_call: .
clone_size: .

cdr3_aa: CASSVGTGFYGHTF
cdr3_nt: TGTGCCAGCAGCGTGGGGACAGGGTTCTATGGCCACACCTTC
v_call: TRBV7-2
j_call: TRBJ1-2
cdr3_length: 14
d_call: TRBD1
clone_size: .

cdr3_aa: CASSWATGGAGYEQYF
cdr3_nt: TGCGCCAGCAGCTGGGCGACAGGGGGCGCAGGTTACGAGCAGTACTTC
v_call: TRBV5-1
j_call: TRBJ2-7
cdr3_length: 16
d_call: TRBD1
clone_size: once

cdr3_aa: CASYGGSGEQYF
cdr3_nt: TGTGCCAGCTACGGGGGGTCGGGGGAGCAGTACTTC
v_call: TRBV6-5
j_call: TRBJ2-7
cdr3_length: 12
d_call: TRBD2
clone_size: .

cdr3_aa: CASRSGTLLAKNIQYF
cdr3_nt: TGTGCCAGCAGGAGCGGGACTCTCCTAGCCAAAAACATTCAGTACTTC
v_call: TRBV7-2
j_call: TRBJ2-4
cdr3_length: 16
d_call: TRBD2
clone_size: once

cdr3_aa: CASSVRAGTDTQYF
cdr3_nt: TGTGCCAGCAGCGTAAGAGCGGGCACAGATACGCAGTATTTT
v_call: TRBV9
j_call: TRBJ2-3
cdr3_length: 14
d_call: .
clone_size: .

cdr3_aa: CASSSEVLPDNEKLFF
cdr3_nt: TGTGCCAGCAGTTCAGAGGTACTGCCGGATAATGAAAAACTGTTTTTT
v_call: TRBV6-5
j_call: TRBJ1-4
cdr3_length: 16
d_call: .
clone_size: once

cdr3_aa: CASTRAPGQGAPLHF
cdr3_nt: TGTGCCAGCACTCGTGCGCCGGGACAGGGGGCACCCCTCCACTTT
v_call: TRBV6-6
j_call: TRBJ1-6
cdr3_length: 15
d_call: TRBD1
clone_size: .

cdr3_aa: CATSTGPTNEKLFF
cdr3_nt: TGCGCCACTTCGACAGGTCCAACTAATGAAAAACTGTTTTTT
v_call: TRBV5-1
j_call: TRBJ1-4
cdr3_length: 14
d_call: .
clone_size: .

cdr3_aa: CASSQEAGGPSYEQYF
cdr3_nt: TGTGCCAGCAGCCAAGAAGCGGGGGGGCCCTCCTACGAGCAGTACTTC
v_call: TRBV4-2
j_call: TRBJ2-7
cdr3_length: 16
d_call: TRBD2
clone_size: .

cdr3_aa: CASSQSGEGYNEQFF
cdr3_nt: TGTGCCAGCAGTCAAAGCGGGGAAGGGTACAATGAGCAGTTCTTC
v_call: TRBV6-5
j_call: TRBJ2-1
cdr3_length: 15
d_call: TRBD2
clone_size: .

cdr3_aa: CASSTKRGPEQYF
cdr3_nt: TGTGCCAGCAGCACTAAAAGGGGCCCCGAGCAGTACTTC
v_call: TRBV5-4
j_call: TRBJ2-7
cdr3_length: 13
d_call: .
clone_size: .

cdr3_aa: CASKDLAGSGNTIYF
cdr3_nt: TGTGCCAGCAAAGATCTAGCAGGCTCTGGAAACACCATATATTTT
v_call: TRBV2
j_call: TRBJ1-3
cdr3_length: 15
d_call: .
clone_size: .

cdr3_aa: CASSEGLTPYNEQFF
cdr3_nt: TGTGCCAGCAGCGAAGGACTGACCCCCTACAATGAGCAGTTCTTC
v_call: TRBV4-2
j_call: TRBJ2-1
cdr3_length: 15
d_call: .
clone_size: few

cdr3_aa: CASKDSNYGYTF
cdr3_nt: TGTGCCAGCAAGGACAGTAACTATGGCTACACCTTC
v_call: TRBV11-2
j_call: TRBJ1-2
cdr3_length: 12
d_call: .
clone_size: .

cdr3_aa: CASSVGTSGWQFF
cdr3_nt: TGTGCCAGCAGCGTGGGGACTAGCGGGTGGCAGTTCTTC
v_call: TRBV9
j_call: TRBJ2-1
cdr3_length: 13
d_call: TRBD2
clone_size: .

cdr3_aa: CASSRITRDTEAFF
cdr3_nt: TGCGCCAGCAGCCGGATCACTAGGGACACTGAAGCTTTCTTT
v_call: TRBV5-1
j_call: TRBJ1-1
cdr3_length: 14
d_call: .
clone_size: .

cdr3_aa: CASSLRITANTGELFF
cdr3_nt: TGTGCCAGCAGCCTCCGAATTACGGCGAACACCGGGGAGCTGTTTTTT
v_call: TRBV5-6
j_call: TRBJ2-2
cdr3_length: 16
d_call: .
clone_size: .

cdr3_aa: CASSSRGGTPLHF
cdr3_nt: TGTGCCAGCAGCTCTAGAGGAGGGACACCCCTCCACTTT
v_call: TRBV7-6
j_call: TRBJ1-6
cdr3_length: 13
d_call: .
clone_size: few

cdr3_aa: CASSWRDPGTGGKGYTF
cdr3_nt: TGTGCCAGCAGTTGGAGAGATCCCGGGACAGGGGGGAAGGGCTACACCTTC
v_call: TRBV5-5
j_call: TRBJ1-2
cdr3_length: 17
d_call: TRBD1
clone_size: .

cdr3_aa: CASSWGHNYEQYF
cdr3_nt: TGTGCCAGCAGCTGGGGACATAACTACGAGCAGTACTTC
v_call: TRBV6-6
j_call: TRBJ2-7
cdr3_length: 13
d_call: .
clone_size: .

cdr3_aa: CASIRDREKPLHF
cdr3_nt: TGTGCCAGCATCCGGGACAGGGAGAAACCCCTCCACTTT
v_call: TRBV2
j_call: TRBJ1-6
cdr3_length: 13
d_call: TRBD1
clone_size: .

cdr3_aa: CASSDRVGNQPQHF
cdr3_nt: TGCGCCAGCAGTGACAGGGTAGGCAATCAGCCCCAGCATTTT
v_call: TRBV10-2
j_call: TRBJ1-5
cdr3_length: 14
d_call: .
clone_size: .

cdr3_aa: CASSSDRTDQPQHF
cdr3_nt: TGTGCCAGCAGTTCGGACAGGACAGATCAGCCCCAGCATTTT
v_call: TRBV7-9
j_call: TRBJ1-5
cdr3_length: 14
d_call: TRBD1
clone_size: few